This TCR beta chain derives from a study of spatial heterogeneity in lung cancer. Study-level information: Strong correlation linked TCR transcript counts in tumor regions to a T cell module score derived from matched bulk RNA-seq. Raw reads showed each unique TCR and UMI combination turning up more than ten times on average.

Findings and limits, study-wide: Tumoral mutation counts were tracked by counts of expanded intratumoral alpha and beta TCRs.

The time point was: sample taken at primary tumor resection. Sequencing of whole RNA from tumor, nontumor lung or frozen PBMC involved no sorting. The CDR3 consists of 15 residues. Germline V gives CDR1 MGHRA, CDR2 YSYEKL. Trimming took 4 bases from V and 4 from J, leaving 16 bases between them. This clonotype was seen more than once but under ten times. What it recognizes is unknown. MiXCR, run by TCRdb on the 5' RACE reads, gives a single entry per CDR3 protein. Counted here are over 25,000 distinct CDR3 sequences, around 6.5% occurring once; the ten biggest clones make up around 24%. This clonotype was sampled from a male donor with early-stage non-small cell lung cancer. V is TRBV4-1 and J is TRBJ1-2, with D maybe TRBD1 (6 bases). The sample was lung tumor tissue, taken at surgery. The DNA of the CDR3 is TGCGCCAGCAGCCTGAGCGCCGGGACACCCTATGGCTACACCTTC. Its protein product is CASSLSAGTPYGYTF.